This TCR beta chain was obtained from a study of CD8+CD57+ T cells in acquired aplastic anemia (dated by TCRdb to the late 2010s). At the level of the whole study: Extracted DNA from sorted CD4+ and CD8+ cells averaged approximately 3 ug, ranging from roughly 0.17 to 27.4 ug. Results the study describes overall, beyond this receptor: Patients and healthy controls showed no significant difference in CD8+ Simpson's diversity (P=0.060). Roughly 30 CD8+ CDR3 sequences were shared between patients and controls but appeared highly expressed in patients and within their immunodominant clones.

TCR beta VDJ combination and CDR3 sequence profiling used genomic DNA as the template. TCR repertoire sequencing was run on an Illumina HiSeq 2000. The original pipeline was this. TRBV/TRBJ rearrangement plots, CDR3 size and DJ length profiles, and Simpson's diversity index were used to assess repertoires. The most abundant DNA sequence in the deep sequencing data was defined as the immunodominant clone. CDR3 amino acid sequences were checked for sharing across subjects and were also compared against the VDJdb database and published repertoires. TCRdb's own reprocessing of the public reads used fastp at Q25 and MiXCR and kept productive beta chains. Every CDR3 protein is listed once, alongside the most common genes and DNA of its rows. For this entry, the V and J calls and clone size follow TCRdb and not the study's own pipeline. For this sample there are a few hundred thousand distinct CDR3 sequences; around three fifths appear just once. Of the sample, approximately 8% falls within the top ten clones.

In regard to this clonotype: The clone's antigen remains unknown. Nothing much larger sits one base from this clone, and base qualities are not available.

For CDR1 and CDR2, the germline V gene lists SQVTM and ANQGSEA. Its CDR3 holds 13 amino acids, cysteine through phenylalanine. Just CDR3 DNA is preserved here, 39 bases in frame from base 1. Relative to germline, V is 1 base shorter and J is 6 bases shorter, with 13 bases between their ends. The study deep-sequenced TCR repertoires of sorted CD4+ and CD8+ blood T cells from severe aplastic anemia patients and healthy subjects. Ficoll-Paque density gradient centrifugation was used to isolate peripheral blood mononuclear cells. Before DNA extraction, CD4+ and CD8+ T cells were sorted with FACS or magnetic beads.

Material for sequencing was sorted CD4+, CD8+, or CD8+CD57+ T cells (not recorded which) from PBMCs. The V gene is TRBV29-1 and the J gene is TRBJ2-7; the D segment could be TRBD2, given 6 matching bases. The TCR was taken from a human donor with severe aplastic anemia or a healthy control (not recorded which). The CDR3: CSVEGSGGIEQYF. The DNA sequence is TGCAGCGTTGAAGGGAGCGGAGGGATCGAGCAGTACTTC.